The entry that follows covers one T cell receptor (beta chain) sequence. Coverage ceases 3 residues before the CDR3 finishes, and the germline J gene fills in the end. Sequenced by immunoSEQ multiplex PCR; TCRdb stores in-frame clones only, minus some. Its table lists 30,000 to 45,000 clones. This sample is drawn from a study of T cells in women clearing cervical HPV infection. Germline-derived CDR1 and CDR2 are ENHRY and SYGVKD. Trimming left V 7 bases short and J 2 bases short, with 14 bases between. CDR3 length equals 14 residues. The TCR comes from a woman between 18 and 70 years old with a cervical HPV16 infection that either progressed to CIN3+ or cleared (not recorded which). The chain has TRBV10-3 and TRBJ1-1; D call uncertain. Sequenced material: blood buffy coat. The CDR3 reads CAINAGNLNTEAFF. The CDR3 bases that were read are TGTGCCATCAACGCGGGAAACTTAAACACTGAA.